This TCR beta chain was sequenced during a study of T-cell memory formation after mild COVID-19. From the 5' RACE reads, TCRdb called clonotypes with MiXCR, one entry per CDR3 protein. The data hold about 400,000 distinct CDR3 sequences, with approximately 18% observed a single time. Germline V gene lookup returns CDR1 SEHNR and CDR2 FQNEAQ (reference sequence). The CDR3 length is 17 residues. The J segment lost 0 bases and the V segment lost 1 base, leaving 3 bases of the junction unmatched. This chain links TRBV7-9 with TRBJ2-3; TRBD1 agrees at 11 bases. The sequenced material came from PBMCs or a T cell subset sorted from them (not recorded which). The clonotype was recovered from a man aged 18 to 35 who had mild COVID-19 (a few samples of this study predate the infection). Cell type and time point are not known. This chain's CDR3 is CASSLGRDRGSTDTQYF. In DNA form, the CDR3 reads TGTGCCAGCAGCTTAGGCCGGGACAGGGGGAGCACAGATACGCAGTATTTT.